This T cell receptor beta chain derives from a study of tissue T cells after allogeneic stem cell transplantation (dated 2022 in TCRdb). General notes on the study: Using research autopsies of patients with and without GVHD, plus mouse models of GVHD, the study profiled TCR beta repertoires across many tissues. The human part of the study was a prospective observational study with no blinding and no randomization.

Note on this clone: The clone's antigen remains unknown. The species here is mouse, which means the gene names and germline sequences are mouse ones. The read halts 1 residue ahead of the CDR3 end, with the missing end drawn from the germline J gene.

On the study overall, not on this receptor specifically: Which tissue TCRs were alloreactive or antigen-specific was not determined in the study, and some of the clones might have been host cells that persisted. Within patients, how anatomically similar the tissues were was a key factor in shaping TCR repertoire composition, regardless of disease or transplant status. Only a few T cell clones appeared in more than one patient, yet motif-based clustering showed tissue-specific repertoire signatures that were shared between patients. The patient cohort was small and varied clinically, and sampling depth was recognized as a limitation. In both patients and mice, T cells from blood and spleen picked up only a limited part of the TCR repertoire that was detected in tissues.

CDR1 SGHSA and CDR2 FRNQAP were looked up in the germline V gene. From cysteine to phenylalanine, the CDR3 is 14 amino acids long. Shown are 39 bases from within the CDR3, in frame from base 1. V loses 3 bases of germline sequence and J loses 0 bases, and the interval between the two ends is 7 bases. The meaning of the sample's time point label: mouse harvest day 7 after allogeneic transplant. Mouse grafts consisting of 10^7 T-cell-depleted bone marrow cells combined with 10^6 splenic CD5+ T cells were administered by tail vein injection. Mouse GVHD was modeled in a major MHC-mismatch B6 (H2b) into BALB/c (H2d) model, with tissues profiled at day 7 or 14. Mouse tissues and retro-orbital blood were harvested on day 7 or 14 post-transplant using separate sterile tools per animal; livers were flushed beforehand. Before genomic DNA was isolated with the DNeasy Blood & Tissue Kit, mouse tissues were minced with razor blades in buffered saline.

Library preparation employed the immunoSEQ multiplex PCR assay. TCRbeta CDR3 sequencing was done by Adaptive Biotechnologies at survey depth, reporting CDR3 sequences, V/J genes, productive frequency and template counts. TCR beta CDR3 regions were amplified from genomic DNA instead of RNA. The study's processing was this. Pairwise repertoire overlap between tissues was quantified with Jensen-Shannon divergence, where 1 means complete divergence and 0 identical. Tissues were grouped by single-linkage agglomerative hierarchical clustering of pairwise JSD values, and the clustering results were shown as dendrograms. GLIPH2 was run on all patient samples with simulation_depth 1000, kmer_min_depth 3 and cdr3_length_cutoff 8, and groups with more than two unique CDR3s were retained. In a standardized tissue-overlap score, Jaccard GLIPH-group overlap across patients was extrapolated to a standard repertoire size of 1000 clones. Linear mixed-effect models, with tissue included as a fixed effect and individual included as a random effect, were used to assess associations of diversity with clinical or experimental variables. This immuneACCESS table, as held by TCRdb, lists in-frame sequences with V and J called but not all clones. Of the missing ones, under half trace to an unresolved V gene in checked studies; the others have no known cause. From that table come the V and J calls and clone size; the DNA was used to work out D and trimming. This sample has roughly 6,800 clones in its table, and about 50% of those were observed once. Approximately 3.9% of the sample comes from the top ten.

This sequence uses TRBV16 and TRBJ2-4, with no confidently assigned D gene. The sequence was collected from a female BALB/c mouse given C57BL/6 T cells with graft-versus-host disease after an allogeneic hematopoietic cell transplant. Sample: gut tissue. The CDR3 here reads CASSLTTSQNTLYF. The covered CDR3 bases are TGTGCAAGCAGCTTGACAACTAGTCAAAACACCTTGTAC.